This T cell receptor beta chain is drawn from a study of beta chain features in type 1 diabetes. Study results and limitations: There was a moderate but significant shortening of TCRB CDR3s in all four CD4+ subsets of Type 1 diabetes patients.

The CDR3 has 14 amino acids. V lost 4 bases and J lost 2, with 13 bases in between. Germline values: CDR1 SQVTM, CDR2 ANQGSEA. Purity exceeding 98% was reached by all sorted populations. cDNA synthesis used the whole RNA isolate, giving expressed TCRB sequences. The repertoire was sequenced with immunoSEQ multiplex PCR; TCRdb's copy has only in-frame clones and lacks some. The repertoire holds a few hundred thousand clones, with 27% as singletons. This clone has more than one count but fewer than ten. The target antigen is unknown. This rearrangement joins TRBV29-1 to TRBJ2-3; D may be TRBD2 (6 bases). Specimen: central memory CD4+ T cells from blood. This TCR derives from a man between 25 and 39 years old in good health. CDR3 region: CSVVGGSNTDTQYF. CDR3 bases: TGCAGCGTTGTTGGGGGGTCGAACACAGATACGCAGTATTTT.